This TCR beta chain was profiled in a study of beta chain features in type 1 diabetes. The study's findings and limits: Researchers reported that naive, central memory and Treg TCRB repertoires appeared more similar in patients than in healthy donors. Cells carrying high TCR expression could end up over-represented when cDNA is sequenced.

This clone was seen more than once but under ten times. Antigen: not known. Isolated RNA was reverse transcribed in full, so expressed TCRB transcripts were sequenced. Regulatory, naive and central memory T cell samples averaged approximately 3.4 million reads. Some clones are missing from TCRdb's copy, which holds only in-frame ones; the method was immunoSEQ multiplex PCR. The table records 900,000 or so clones, 15% to 20% of them present only once. V lost 0 bases and J lost 6; bases outside the gene matches: 9. The CDR3 has 17 amino acids. Germline values: CDR1 LGHNA, CDR2 YSLEER. V usage is TRBV4-3 and J usage is TRBJ2-1; TRBD2 aligns across 9 bases. This TCR was recovered from a woman aged 18-35 years in good health. Source material: naive CD4+ T cells from blood. CDR3 nucleotides: TGCGCCAGCAGCCAAGATCTGGCGGGAGGGCCGGTCAATGAGCAGTTCTTC. It yields the protein CASSQDLAGGPVNEQFF.